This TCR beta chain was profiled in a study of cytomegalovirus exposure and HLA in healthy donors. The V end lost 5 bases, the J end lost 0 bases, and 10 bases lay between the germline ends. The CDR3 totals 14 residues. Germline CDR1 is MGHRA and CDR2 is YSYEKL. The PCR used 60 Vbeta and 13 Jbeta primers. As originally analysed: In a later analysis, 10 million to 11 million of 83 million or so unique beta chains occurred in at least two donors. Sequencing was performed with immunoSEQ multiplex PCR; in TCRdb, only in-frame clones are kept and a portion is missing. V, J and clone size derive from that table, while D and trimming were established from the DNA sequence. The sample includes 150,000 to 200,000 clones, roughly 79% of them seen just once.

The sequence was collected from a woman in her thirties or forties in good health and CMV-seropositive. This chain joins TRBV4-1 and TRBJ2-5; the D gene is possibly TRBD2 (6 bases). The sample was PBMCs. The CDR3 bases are TGCGCCAGCAGCTCCCGGGACTACCAAGAGACCCAGTACTTC. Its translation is CASSSRDYQETQYF.